The rows below give T cell receptor beta chains drawn from one sample of a study of blood T cell repertoires in COVID-19. Sequencing used immunoSEQ multiplex PCR; TCRdb keeps in-frame clones, though not all of them. This sample has about 280,000 clones, with under 90% found just once. Specimen: peripheral blood. The receptors were sampled from a man between 50 and 59 years old with acute or convalescent COVID-19. Both conserved end residues are part of each CDR3. D genes are given only for firm matches. The size entry is marked missing in some rows and otherwise reads once, few, many or a size class.

j_gene | d_gene | v_gene | abundance | CDR3nt | CDR3aa
TRBJ1-6 | - | TRBV19 | - | TGTGCCAGTAGTATAGGACAGGCGGTGATCGGGTCACCCCTCCACTTT | CASSIGQAVIGSPLHF
TRBJ1-5 | - | TRBV10-2 | - | TGCTTACGGGGATACAATCAGCCCCAGCATTTT | CLRGYNQPQHF
TRBJ1-2 | - | TRBV6-5 | few | TGTGCCAGCACCGGGGGGACGTTTGGCTACACCTTC | CASTGGTFGYTF
TRBJ2-7 | TRBD1 | TRBV6-1 | - | TGTGCCAGCAGTGAATTGGCAGGGGGCCACGAGCAGTACTTC | CASSELAGGHEQYF
TRBJ1-4 | TRBD1 | TRBV7-9 | - | TGTGCCAGCAGCCGCGGACAGGGGGCGGGGCGTGAAAAACTGTTTTTT | CASSRGQGAGREKLFF
TRBJ2-7 | - | TRBV10-1 | - | TGCGCCAGCAGTGGCCCGGGACAAGGGAACGAGCAGTACTTC | CASSGPGQGNEQYF
TRBJ2-5 | - | TRBV3-1/TRBV3-2 | - | TGTGCCAGCAGCCGACTAGGGGATGTACGGGGAGAGACCCAGTACTTC | CASSRLGDVRGETQYF
TRBJ1-1 | - | TRBV6-5 | - | TGTGCCAGCAGCTGGTACAGAAACACTGAAGCTTTCTTT | CASSWYRNTEAFF
TRBJ2-7 | TRBD1 | TRBV11-2 | - | TGTGCCAGCAGCTTAACCCAACAGGGGGCCTACGAGCAGTACTTC | CASSLTQQGAYEQYF
TRBJ1-6 | - | TRBV14 | - | TGTGCCAGCAGGCGCAGCGGGAGGAGCCCCTATAATTCACCCCTCCACTTT | CASRRSGRSPYNSPLHF
TRBJ2-7 | TRBD1 | TRBV14 | - | TGTGCCAGCAACAGACAGGGCTTCTCCTACGAGCAGTACTTC | CASNRQGFSYEQYF
TRBJ1-6 | - | TRBV6-5 | - | TGTGCCAGCAGTTTTCCAGGGGAATCACCCCTCCACTTT | CASSFPGESPLHF
TRBJ1-3 | - | TRBV6-2/TRBV6-3 | few | TGTGCCAGCAGTTACTCCGGGGGAGCAGGAAACACCATATATTTT | CASSYSGGAGNTIYF
TRBJ2-3 | - | TRBV20-1 | - | TGCAGTGCTATGGGGGGAAATACGCAGTATTTT | CSAMGGNTQYF
TRBJ2-3 | TRBD2 | TRBV19 | - | TGTGCCTCAAAGCCCGGGGGGGGGAATACGCAGTATTTT | CASKPGGGNTQYF
TRBJ1-1 | - | TRBV4-1 | few | TGCGCCAGCAGCCTCCAACAAGGAGGGGACACTGAAGCTTTCTTT | CASSLQQGGDTEAFF
TRBJ2-2 | - | TRBV13 | - | TGTGCCAGCAGCTTAGCCAGCGGGGGACAGCGGGAGCTGTTTTTT | CASSLASGGQRELFF
TRBJ2-7 | TRBD1 | TRBV18 | - | TGTGCCAGCTCACCAAGAAGGGACAGGCCACCTAACGAGCAGTACTTC | CASSPRRDRPPNEQYF
TRBJ2-1 | TRBD2 | TRBV10-3 | - | TGTGCCATCAGTGAATCTCGGCTAGCGGCCAATATCTACAATGAGCAGTTCTTC | CAISESRLAANIYNEQFF
TRBJ2-5 | - | TRBV5-4 | - | TGTGCCAGCAGCCGGGGGGGACAGCAAGAGACCCAGTACTTC | CASSRGGQQETQYF
TRBJ2-5 | - | TRBV5-1 | - | TGCGCCAGCAGCTTGTTCCGGCAAGAGACCCAGTACTTC | CASSLFRQETQYF
TRBJ2-3 | - | TRBV2 | - | TGTGCCAGCAGTGCCGAGGGGCGGGGAGATACGCAGTATTTT | CASSAEGRGDTQYF
TRBJ2-2 | - | TRBV10-3 | - | TGTGCCATCACAGGCCTCGGGGCCGGGGAGCTGTTTTTT | CAITGLGAGELFF
TRBJ1-4 | - | TRBV7-7 | - | TGTGCTAGCAGCCGACTCCAGGGGAGGGGTGAAAAACTGTTTTTT | CASSRLQGRGEKLFF
TRBJ1-5 | - | TRBV2 | - | TGTGCCAGCAGTCTCCCCGGAGGTAATCAGCCCCAGCATTTT | CASSLPGGNQPQHF
TRBJ2-7 | TRBD2 | TRBV11-2 | - | TGTGCCAGCAGTTCTATGGGGGGGAGCTACGAGCAGTACTTC | CASSSMGGSYEQYF
TRBJ2-5 | - | TRBV5-4 | - | TGTGCCAGCACCCCATTGGGCAGCCAAGAGACCCAGTACTTC | CASTPLGSQETQYF
TRBJ1-1 | - | TRBV7-8 | - | TGTGCCAGTCAAAGGCCCCTTTACAGGGAAGATTACACTGAAGCTTTCTTT | CASQRPLYREDYTEAFF
TRBJ2-1 | - | TRBV10-1 | - | TGCGCCAGCAGTGATGCGCGAAATGAGCAGTTCTTC | CASSDARNEQFF
TRBJ1-6 | TRBD1 | TRBV9 | - | TGTGCCAGCAGCGCCACAGGGGTTGACAATTCACCCCTCCACTTT | CASSATGVDNSPLHF
TRBJ1-4 | TRBD1 | TRBV19 | - | TGTGCCAGTAGCCCCTCCTGGGTTCGGGACAGCAGAGAAAAACTGTTTTTT | CASSPSWVRDSREKLFF
TRBJ1-5 | - | TRBV2 | - | TGTGCCAGCAGTTTGGGCCGAGGGAATCAGCCCCAGCATTTT | CASSLGRGNQPQHF
TRBJ1-4 | - | TRBV18 | - | TGTGCCAGCTCACCACTCCGCAGGGGAAGTGAAAAACTGTTTTTT | CASSPLRRGSEKLFF
TRBJ2-5 | TRBD2 | TRBV9 | - | TGTGCCAGCAGCGTCAATAGCGGGGAGCAAGAGACCCAGTACTTC | CASSVNSGEQETQYF
TRBJ1-5 | TRBD1 | TRBV19 | - | TGTGCCAGTAAAAAGGACAGGGATGATCAGCCCCAGCATTTT | CASKKDRDDQPQHF
TRBJ2-3 | TRBD2 | TRBV3-1/TRBV3-2 | - | TGTGCCAGCAGCCCCCCCCAGCGGGGGTGGACAGATACGCAGTATTTT | CASSPPQRGWTDTQYF
TRBJ1-6 | TRBD1 | TRBV6-5 | - | TGTGCCAGCAGGGGGAGGACAGGAGGTAATTCACCCCTCCACTTT | CASRGRTGGNSPLHF
TRBJ2-7 | TRBD1 | TRBV27 | - | TGTGCCAGCAGTCCTCGGACAGGGGGCAACGAGCAGTACTTC | CASSPRTGGNEQYF
TRBJ2-1 | - | TRBV5-8 | - | TGTGCCAGCAGCTTGTGGTCTGCAGTCGACTCCTACAATGAGCAGTTCTTC | CASSLWSAVDSYNEQFF
TRBJ2-2 | TRBD1 | TRBV7-3 | - | TGTGCCAGCAGCTCCGGGACAGGGGCTAAGGAGCTGTTTTTT | CASSSGTGAKELFF
TRBJ1-1 | - | TRBV16 | - | TGTGCCAGCAGCGCCCGAGGGGGTCGGACTGAAGCTTTCTTT | CASSARGGRTEAFF
TRBJ2-7 | - | TRBV7-6 | - | TGTGCCAGCAGCCTTTTCTCGGGGAAGGGACAACCCTACGAGCAGTACTTC | CASSLFSGKGQPYEQYF